Listed here are 7 T cell receptor beta chains from one sample, sequenced in a study of siplizumab effects on memory and regulatory T cells. The data were produced by immunoSEQ multiplex PCR, yet TCRdb's version contains in-frame clones alone and is incomplete. The sample holds 100,000 or so clones, just over 90% seen once. Sequences were obtained from CD4+ T cells sorted from blood. These receptors originate from a human donor in good health.

The chain couples TRBV5-6 to TRBJ1-2; tentatively, D is TRBD1 (5 bases). Germline V gene lookup returns CDR1 SGHDT and CDR2 YYEEEE. V lost 5 bases and J 3 bases, leaving 20 bases between the germline ends. The CDR3 contains 16 residues. CDR3 in amino acids: CASRQYGAPRDYGYTF. DNA of the CDR3: TGTGCCAGCAGACAGTACGGGGCCCCCAGGGACTATGGCTACACCTTC.

J is TRBJ1-4 and V is TRBV4-3; possible D gene TRBD1, 6 bases. Germline CDR1 and CDR2: LGHNA and YSLEER. The CDR3 spans 15 residues. V lost 3 bases and J 8 bases, leaving 16 bases between the germline ends. The CDR3: CASSQQQGESEKLFF. CDR3 nucleotide sequence: TGCGCCAGCAGCCAGCAACAGGGAGAAAGCGAAAAACTGTTTTTT.

The chain recombines TRBV19 with TRBJ2-7, with 7 bases fitting TRBD2. Germline V gives CDR1 LNHDA, CDR2 SQIVND (reference sequence). The V segment lost 6 bases and the J segment 6 bases; nucleotides outside the gene matches: 17. The CDR3 contains 16 residues. The CDR3 nucleotides read TGTGCCAGTAGCCCCCTTATAGAATGGGGGGGTGTCGAGCAGTACTTC. Its translation is CASSPLIEWGGVEQYF. Based on the CDR3 plus reference TRBV19 and TRBJ2-7, the full variable domain is DGGITQSPKYLFRKEGQNVTLSCEQNLNHDAMYWYRQDPGQGLRLIYYSQIVNDFQKGDIAEGYSVSREKKESFPLTVTSAQKNPTAFYLCASSPLIEWGGVEQYFGPGTRLTVT.

The genes are TRBV28 and TRBJ2-7; D unresolved. V lost 6 bases and J lost 0, with 9 bases in between. The V gene's germline CDR1 is MDHEN and CDR2 SYDVKM. This CDR3 region has 13 residues. DNA of the CDR3: TGTGCCAGCAGCCACCCCAGCTCCTACGAGCAGTACTTC. Its protein is CASSHPSSYEQYF.

The chain carries TRBV4-2 and TRBJ2-7; tentative D call: TRBD2 (6 bases). Germline V CDR1 and CDR2: LGHNA, YNFKEQ. V gave up 0 bases and J gave up 3 bases, with 12 bases separating them. The CDR3 is 15 amino acids. The DNA for the CDR3 is TGTGCCAGCAGCCAAGATTGGCTCGGGGGCTACGAGCAGTACTTC. This gives the protein CASSQDWLGGYEQYF.

V usage is TRBV2 and J usage is TRBJ2-7, with no clear D. The V end was cut by 6 bases, the J end by 0 bases, with 6 bases between. The CDR3 sequence is 12 residues long. In germline, CDR1 is SNHLY, CDR2 FYNNEI. The CDR3 here is CASSGPSYEQYF. The CDR3 coding sequence is TGTGCCAGCAGCGGGCCCTCCTACGAGCAGTACTTC.

This clone was recorded once. This chain uses TRBV29-1 with TRBJ1-1; no firm D call. Looked up from germline, CDR1 is SQVTM and CDR2 is ANQGSEA. This CDR3 has 10 amino acids. V was cut by 6 bases and J by 7 bases, with 9 bases left in between. CDR3 in amino acids: CSVDLYEAFF. CDR3 coding DNA: TGCAGCGTCGACCTGTATGAAGCTTTCTTT.